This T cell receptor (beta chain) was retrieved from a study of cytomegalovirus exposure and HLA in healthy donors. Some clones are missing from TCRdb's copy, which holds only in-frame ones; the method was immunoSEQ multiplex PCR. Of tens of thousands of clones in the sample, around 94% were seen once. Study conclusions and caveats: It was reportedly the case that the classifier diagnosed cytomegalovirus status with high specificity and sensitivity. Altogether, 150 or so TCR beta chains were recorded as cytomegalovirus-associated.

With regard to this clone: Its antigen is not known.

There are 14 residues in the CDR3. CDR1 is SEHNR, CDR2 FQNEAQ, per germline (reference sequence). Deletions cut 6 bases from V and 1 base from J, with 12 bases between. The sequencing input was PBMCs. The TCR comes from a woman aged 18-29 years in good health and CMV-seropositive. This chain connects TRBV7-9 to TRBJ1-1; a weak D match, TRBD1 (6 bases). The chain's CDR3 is CASRPNRANTEAFF. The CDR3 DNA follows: TGTGCCAGCAGACCCAACAGGGCGAACACTGAAGCTTTCTTT.